This TCR beta chain is from a study of cytomegalovirus exposure and HLA in healthy donors. About the research overall: Of around 400 genotyped donors, roughly 81% grouped in the Caucasian-associated ancestry cluster.

Study-wide findings and caveats: The productive fraction for most TCR beta V segments was about 87% or about 30% in an earlier analysis. Most TCR sequences showed up rarely, but some public TCRs showed up in many donors. Analysis was carried out at a later point, and it linked a missense DCLRE1C variant to TCR beta V- and J-gene trimming.

For this clone: Its target is not known.

Amplification used 60 Vbeta primers and 13 Jbeta primers. TCRdb's copy holds only in-frame clones and misses some; the assay was immunoSEQ multiplex PCR. The sample includes 110,000 or so clones, roughly 80% of them seen just once. Germline assignment: CDR1 KGHSH and CDR2 LQKENI. The CDR3 length is 15 residues. V was pared by 6 bases and J by 5 bases, with 7 bases of the junction left unmatched. What was sequenced was PBMCs. This receptor was taken from a woman aged 25 to 45 in good health and CMV-seropositive. This chain links TRBV18 with TRBJ1-6, with TRBD1 matching 7 bases. CDR3 in amino acids: CASSLGQNNNSPLHF. Here the CDR3 DNA reads TGTGCCAGCTCGTTGGGACAGAATAATAATTCACCCCTCCACTTT.